A single sample is the source of the 29 T cell receptor beta chains below, sequenced in a study of human T cells and chemical hapten exposure. TCRdb reprocessed the RACE reads via MiXCR and lists one record per CDR3 protein. The table lists about 73,000 distinct CDR3 sequences, around 7.9% of them singletons. Specified time point: patch test 2, 6 weeks after DPC sensitization. Treatment defined: therapeutic diphenylcyclopropenone sensitization with weekly scalp DPC. The starting material was whole blood, obtained in connection with sensitization to the hapten diphenylcyclopropenone (DPC). The origin of the receptors is a woman aged 45-65 years with alopecia areata. Some clones in this sample may be carry-over from other donors' samples.

This clonotype was seen more than once but under ten times. The chain carries TRBV2 and TRBJ2-3, with D possibly being TRBD1 or TRBD2 (5 bases each). The V gene's germline CDR1 is SNHLY and CDR2 FYNNEI. V shed 6 bases and J shed 0 bases, with 10 bases lying between them. The CDR3 covers 14 residues. CDR3 sequence: CASRGTISTDTQYF. DNA of the CDR3: TGTGCCAGCAGGGGGACCATCAGCACAGATACGCAGTATTTT.

The chain combines TRBV30 with TRBJ1-1; unclear D gene. CDR3 size: 13 residues. Trimming took off 2 bases at V and 2 bases at J, with 9 bases between the two ends. Germline CDR1 reads GTSNPN; CDR2 reads SVGIG (reference sequence). The CDR3: CAWSLTPNTEAFF. CDR3 DNA sequence: TGTGCCTGGAGTCTGACACCCAACACTGAAGCTTTCTTT.

This clonotype showed up many times. V usage is TRBV7-7 and J usage is TRBJ1-1; D not resolved. CDR3 length: 13 residues. Germline V lookup: CDR1 SSHAT, CDR2 FNYEAQ (reference sequence). Deletions cut 6 bases from V and 0 bases from J, with 8 bases between. The CDR3: CASSSSMNTEAFF. The CDR3 coding sequence is TGTGCCAGCAGTTCCAGTATGAACACTGAAGCTTTCTTT.

This chain connects TRBV7-9 to TRBJ1-1, with D unresolved. Germline assignment: CDR1 SEHNR and CDR2 FQNEAQ (reference sequence). Trimming stripped 5 bases from V and 0 bases from J, with 13 bases between. The CDR3 runs to 15 residues. Here the CDR3 DNA reads TGTGCCAGCAGCCCATCCAGAGGAATGAACACTGAAGCTTTCTTT. Translated, it gives CASSPSRGMNTEAFF.

The chain combines TRBV30 with TRBJ2-1; no firm D call. Trimming left V 1 base short and J 0 bases short, with 4 bases between. The CDR3 is 13 amino acids. Germline V lookup: CDR1 GTSNPN, CDR2 SVGIG (reference sequence). In DNA, the CDR3 is TGTGCCTGGAGTGATCACTCCTACAATGAGCAGTTCTTC. Amino acids: CAWSDHSYNEQFF. Full variable domain (outside the CDR3, taken from reference TRBV30 and TRBJ2-1): SQTIHQWPATLVQPVGSPLSLECTVEGTSNPNLYWYRQAAGRGLQLLFYSVGIGQISSEVPQNLSASRPQDRQFILSSKKLLLSDSGFYLCAWSDHSYNEQFFGPGTRLTVL.

This clonotype was seen only a few times. The chain combines TRBV19 with TRBJ2-1, with TRBD2 identical over 8 bases. CDR1 is LNHDA and CDR2 is SQIVND in the germline V gene (reference sequence). The ends lost 9 bases at V and 4 bases at J; junction bases unmatched: 11. The CDR3 has 15 amino acids. The DNA of the CDR3 is TGTGCCAGCCGGCCTAGGACGGGAGGGTACAATGAGCAGTTCTTC. This encodes CASRPRTGGYNEQFF.

The chain joins TRBV3-1 to TRBJ2-7, with 10 bases aligning to TRBD2. The CDR3 is made up of 17 amino acids. Germline trimming cut 3 bases from V and 3 bases from J; bases unmatched to any gene: 11. Germline CDR1 LGHDT, CDR2 YNNKEL (reference sequence). The CDR3 DNA sequence: TGTGCCAGCAGCCATGACTCAGGGACTAGCGAAGTCTACGAGCAGTACTTC. Protein: CASSHDSGTSEVYEQYF.

This clonotype was seen many times. The rearrangement links TRBV20-1 to TRBJ1-5; 9 bases are a match to TRBD1. Germline-derived CDR1 and CDR2 are DFQATT and SNEGSKA (reference sequence). This CDR3 region has 16 residues. V shed 6 bases, J shed 2 bases, and the junction held 11 bases outside the gene matches. The CDR3 DNA is TGCAGTGCAGGGACAGGGAGTCGCTTCGGCAATCAGCCCCAGCATTTT. Its protein is CSAGTGSRFGNQPQHF.

The chain joins TRBV4-2 to TRBJ2-7; D is uncertain. The CDR3 has 14 amino acids. The V end lost 0 bases, the J end lost 5 bases, and 11 bases lay between the germline ends. Germline values: CDR1 LGHNA, CDR2 YNFKEQ. The CDR3 nucleotides read TGTGCCAGCAGCCAAGATCCGGCAGTGGACGAGCAGTACTTC. Translated, it gives CASSQDPAVDEQYF.

This clonotype was seen ten or more times. This chain joins TRBV30 and TRBJ2-3; possible D gene TRBD2, 6 bases. In germline, CDR1 is GTSNPN, CDR2 SVGIG (reference sequence). The V gene lost 1 base and the J gene lost 2 bases, with 10 bases spanning the gap. The CDR3 sequence is 14 residues long. This CDR3 reads CAWSAAGPTDTQYF. As DNA, the CDR3 is TGTGCCTGGAGTGCGGCGGGGCCCACAGATACGCAGTATTTT.

This clonotype was seen a handful of times. The V call is TRBV29-1, the J call TRBJ2-5, with 12 bases matching TRBD2. CDR3 size: 14 residues. With V trimmed by 5 bases and J by 5 bases, 6 bases remained unmatched. Per germline, CDR1 SQVTM and CDR2 ANQGSEA. The CDR3 is CSVQGLAGPETQYF. The CDR3 DNA reads TGCAGCGTTCAGGGACTAGCGGGCCCGGAGACCCAGTACTTC. Supplemented by reference TRBV29-1 and TRBJ2-5, the full variable domain reads SAVISQKPSRDICQRGTSLTIQCQVDSQVTMMFWYRQQPGQSLTLIATANQGSEATYESGFVIDKFPISRPNLTFSTLTVSNMSPEDSSIYLCSVQGLAGPETQYFGPGTRLLVL.

Ten or more counts support this clonotype. The V call is TRBV7-9, the J call TRBJ1-2; D unclear. The CDR3 covers 16 residues. The ends were cut back, 0 bases at V and 5 bases at J, with 16 bases in the middle. Germline V lookup: CDR1 SEHNR, CDR2 FQNEAQ (reference sequence). The CDR3 coding sequence is TGTGCCAGCAGCTTAGCGAGAGAGGGAGTGTGGTATGGCTACACCTTC. It is translated as CASSLAREGVWYGYTF.

The chain's CDR3 is CASSLKSVSSTDTQYF. For the CDR3, the DNA is TGTGCCAGCAGTTTAAAGAGCGTCTCTAGCACAGATACGCAGTATTTT. This chain connects TRBV27 to TRBJ2-3; D remains ambiguous. Trimming cost V 2 bases and J 0 bases, with 12 bases left between them. Per the germline V gene, CDR1 is MNHEY and CDR2 is SMNVEV (reference sequence). This CDR3 spans 16 amino acids.

There are a few counts of this clonotype. The chain links TRBV28 to TRBJ2-4; D gene unclear. The CDR3 is 16 amino acids. The V end lost 5 bases, the J end lost 6 bases, and 20 bases lay between the germline ends. Germline CDR1 reads MDHEN; CDR2 reads SYDVKM. The CDR3 spells CASSPPHEDRVNIQYF. CDR3 DNA sequence: TGTGCCAGCAGTCCGCCCCACGAGGACCGGGTAAACATTCAGTACTTC. Full variable domain (rest looked up from reference TRBV28 and TRBJ2-4): DVKVTQSSRYLVKRTGEKVFLECVQDMDHENMFWYRQDPGLGLRLIYFSYDVKMKEKGDIPEGYSVSREKKERFSLILESASTNQTSMYLCASSPPHEDRVNIQYFGAGTRLSVL.

This clonotype was detected many times. This rearrangement joins TRBV20-1 to TRBJ1-1; no firm D call. Germline assignment: CDR1 DFQATT and CDR2 SNEGSKA (reference sequence). Trimming left V 6 bases short and J 6 bases short, with 14 bases between. The CDR3 consists of 12 residues. CDR3 DNA: TGCAGTGCACCTGAGGGTTCAGCTGAAGCTTTCTTT. It translates to CSAPEGSAEAFF.

The J gene is TRBJ2-4, the V gene TRBV3-1; no firm D call. V shed 0 bases and J shed 0 bases, with 9 bases lying between them. The CDR3 totals 16 residues. Germline V gives CDR1 LGHDT, CDR2 YNNKEL (reference sequence). The CDR3 DNA reads as TGTGCCAGCAGCCAAGAGAGAGCGAGAGCCAAAAACATTCAGTACTTC. Its translation is CASSQERARAKNIQYF.

This chain connects TRBV12-3 or TRBV12-4 to TRBJ1-5; D gene ambiguous. The V gene lost 8 bases and the J gene lost 0 bases, with 8 bases spanning the gap. The CDR3 totals 13 residues. The DNA for the CDR3 is TGTGCCAGCGACATAAATAGCAATCAGCCCCAGCATTTT. It specifies CASDINSNQPQHF.

The rearrangement links TRBV2 to TRBJ1-2; TRBD1 is a possible D gene (6 bases). Germline V gene lookup returns CDR1 SNHLY and CDR2 FYNNEI. V lost 3 bases and J lost 4, with 12 bases in between. The CDR3 has 14 residues. The CDR3 DNA is TGTGCCAGCAGTGACGTGCTGGGGGCCTATGGCTACACCTTC. This encodes CASSDVLGAYGYTF.

This chain connects TRBV6-6 to TRBJ2-6; D remains ambiguous. CDR3 length equals 14 residues. Per the germline V gene, CDR1 is MNHNY and CDR2 is SVGAGI (reference sequence). The ends were cut back, 5 bases at V and 4 bases at J, with 9 bases in the middle. The CDR3 spells CASSPHAGANVLTF. The DNA for the CDR3 is TGTGCCAGCAGTCCGCATGCCGGGGCCAACGTCCTGACTTTC.

This clonotype was detected only a few times. The chain employs TRBV29-1 and TRBJ2-3; 10 bases match TRBD2. Germline-derived CDR1 and CDR2 are SQVTM and ANQGSEA. Trimming took 2 bases from V and 5 from J; bases not matched to a gene: 4. The CDR3 contains 14 residues. CDR3 in DNA: TGCAGCGTTGAACTAGCGGGAGAATTAGATACGCAGTATTTT. It translates to CSVELAGELDTQYF.

The CDR3 nucleotides are TGTGCCAGCAGTGTTGGACGGCCCCTCCACTTT. As protein: CASSVGRPLHF. V gene TRBV6-1 combines with J gene TRBJ1-6; D uncertain. The V gene lost 4 bases and the J gene lost 13 bases, with 8 bases spanning the gap. Germline CDR1 and CDR2: MNHNS and SASEGT. The CDR3 is 11 residues long.

V gene TRBV4-1 combines with J gene TRBJ1-2; 9 positions match TRBD1. V trimming: 5 bases; J trimming: 8 bases; junction bases outside the gene matches: 12. The V gene's germline CDR1 is MGHRA and CDR2 YSYEKL. This CDR3 has 15 amino acids. The CDR3 protein is CASSFRDRAVEGYTF. DNA for the CDR3: TGCGCCAGCAGCTTCCGGGACAGGGCTGTGGAAGGCTACACCTTC.

This clonotype was counted many times. The CDR3 region is CASSYGDGFNQPQHF. CDR3 coding DNA: TGTGCCAGCAGTTACGGGGATGGGTTCAATCAGCCCCAGCATTTT. The chain employs TRBV12-3 or TRBV12-4 and TRBJ1-5; D is uncertain. V lost 4 bases and J 3 bases, leaving 13 bases between the germline ends. CDR3 length: 15 amino acids.

This clonotype came up a few times. This chain connects TRBV27 to TRBJ2-7; 7 bases match TRBD1. Trimming took 2 bases from V and 3 from J; bases not matched to a gene: 7. This CDR3 is 15 amino acids long. Germline CDR1 is MNHEY and CDR2 is SMNVEV (reference sequence). CDR3 residues: CASSLGRTGNYEQYF. CDR3 DNA: TGTGCCAGCAGTTTAGGTCGGACAGGTAACTACGAGCAGTACTTC.

The DNA for the CDR3 is TGTGCCAGCAGCGGGGGGACAGGGGAGGGACAGCCCCAGCATTTT. Translating gives CASSGGTGEGQPQHF. The V gene is TRBV28, the J gene TRBJ1-5, with 10 nucleotides matching TRBD1. J was trimmed by 7 bases and V by 6 bases; bases with no gene match: 9. The CDR3 is made up of 15 amino acids. The germline gives CDR1 MDHEN, CDR2 SYDVKM.

This clonotype was detected only a few times. V and J are TRBV7-8 and TRBJ1-3, with no clear D. CDR1 is SGHVS and CDR2 is FQNEAQ in the germline V gene. Between the trimmed V and J ends, which lost 5 bases and 0 bases, there was a span of 11 bases. The CDR3 is 15 amino acids. CDR3 residues: CASSEDRRSGNTIYF. The CDR3 DNA reads as TGTGCCAGCAGCGAAGACCGACGCTCTGGAAACACCATATATTTT.

This clonotype appeared a few times. The chain combines TRBV27 with TRBJ1-1, with 11 bases fitting TRBD1. The CDR3 contains 15 residues. Germline CDR1 MNHEY, CDR2 SMNVEV (reference sequence). V lost 5 bases to trimming and J lost 4 bases; unmatched junction nucleotides: 6. CDR3 loop: CASSPDRGPFTEAFF. Written as DNA, the CDR3 is TGTGCCAGCAGTCCGGACAGGGGGCCCTTCACTGAAGCTTTCTTT.

There are a few counts of this clonotype. The chain is built from TRBV29-1 and TRBJ2-3, with 10 bases lining up with TRBD1. V lost 5 bases to trimming and J lost 6 bases; unmatched junction nucleotides: 11. The CDR3 spans 15 residues. Germline CDR1 reads SQVTM; CDR2 reads ANQGSEA. The DNA for the CDR3 is TGCAGCGTTCTCATTGACAGGGGGCTAACGGATACGCAGTATTTT. It yields the protein CSVLIDRGLTDTQYF.

This clonotype was recorded at least ten times. CDR3 in DNA: TGCGCCAGCAGCCAACTTATCCGACAGGGGTATAATTCACCCCTCCACTTT. This encodes CASSQLIRQGYNSPLHF. The V and J genes are TRBV4-1 and TRBJ1-6, with 8 positions matching TRBD1. This CDR3 has 17 amino acids. CDR1 and CDR2 (germline): MGHRA, YSYEKL. Unmatched junction bases numbered 7, after V lost 2 bases and J lost 4 bases.